This note documents a single T cell receptor (beta chain) sequence. Antigen unknown. Alongside a J-beta primer mix, a sample-barcoded 5' primer served in a second PCR lasting roughly 6 to 11 cycles. MiXCR, run by TCRdb on the 5' RACE reads, gives a single entry per CDR3 protein. The table includes hundreds of thousands of distinct CDR3 sequences, roughly half detected once. This specimen comes from a study of blood T cells in healthy people across ages. Overall study findings and caveats: With donor CMV status unknown, expanded clonotype changes were possibly confounded.

The CDR3 is 13 residues long. CDR1 and CDR2 (germline): DFQATT, SNEGSKA (reference sequence). The V end lost 6 bases, the J end lost 5 bases, and 16 bases lay between the germline ends. PBMCs, at least 6.5 million per sample, were isolated. The source material was blood. The chain employs TRBV20-1 and TRBJ2-5, with D perhaps given as TRBD1 or TRBD2 (6 bases each). The TCR originated in a man in his fifties or sixties in good health. CDR3 region: CSAGGGFGETQYF. CDR3 coding DNA: TGCAGTGCCGGGGGCGGGTTCGGGGAGACCCAGTACTTC.